A selection of T cell receptor beta chains follows, all from one sample in a study of blood T cell repertoires in COVID-19. The table came from immunoSEQ multiplex PCR; TCRdb's copy has only in-frame clones and leaves some out. Among under 150,000 clones listed, approximately 83% were seen once. The sequencing input was peripheral blood. The receptors were gathered from a woman aged 60-75 years with acute or convalescent COVID-19. Both conserved end residues are part of each CDR3. D genes are given only for firm matches. The size of a clone is reported for some rows only, either as once, few or many, or as a class for expanded clones.

CDR3 protein	CDR3 DNA	D gene	J gene	V gene	clone size
CASRDVGAGGYTF	TGTGCCAGCAGGGATGTGGGGGCTGGGGGCTACACCTTC	NA	TRBJ1-2	TRBV6-5	NA
CASSPTGTPYGYTF	TGTGCCAGCAGTCCCACCGGGACACCCTATGGCTACACCTTC	NA	TRBJ1-2	TRBV28	NA
CASSYSSRRDGANVLTF	TGTGCCAGCAGCTATTCCAGTCGCAGGGATGGGGCCAACGTCCTGACTTTC	NA	TRBJ2-6	TRBV7-2	NA
CASGTRLAGFDEQFF	TGTGCCAGCGGGACGCGGCTAGCGGGATTCGATGAGCAGTTCTTC	TRBD2	TRBJ2-1	TRBV6-5	NA
CATSDFRLAGEGWFF	TGTGCCACCAGTGATTTCAGACTAGCGGGAGAAGGGTGGTTCTTC	TRBD2	TRBJ2-1	TRBV24-1	NA
CASSQDLLRRADQYF	TGTGCCAGCAGCCAAGATCTGTTGAGGAGGGCCGACCAGTACTTC	NA	TRBJ2-5	TRBV3-1/TRBV3-2	NA
CASSSPTAADTQYF	TGTGCCAGCAGCTCGCCGACAGCAGCGGATACGCAGTATTTT	NA	TRBJ2-3	TRBV5-4	NA
CANNTEREYLYEQYF	TGTGCCAATAACACGGAGCGGGAGTATCTCTACGAGCAGTACTTC	TRBD2	TRBJ2-7	TRBV19	NA
CATSRTPGLAVRGSYNEQFF	TGTGCCACCAGCAGAACTCCGGGACTAGCGGTTAGAGGGTCCTACAATGAGCAGTTCTTC	TRBD2	TRBJ2-1	TRBV15	NA
CASINPGQATNYGYTF	TGTGCCAGCATAAATCCGGGACAGGCAACCAACTATGGCTACACCTTC	TRBD1	TRBJ1-2	TRBV6-6	once
CASSQDRVYYGYTF	TGTGCCAGCAGCCAAGACAGGGTTTACTATGGCTACACCTTC	NA	TRBJ1-2	TRBV14	once
CASSPPGLASNEQFF	TGTGCCAGCAGCCCCCCGGGACTAGCTTCCAATGAGCAGTTCTTC	TRBD2	TRBJ2-1	TRBV3-1/TRBV3-2	NA
CASSLGQGLENEQFF	TGCGCCAGCAGCTTGGGACAGGGGCTGGAGAATGAGCAGTTCTTC	TRBD1	TRBJ2-1	TRBV5-1	NA
CASSQTGSGELAQYF	TGTGCCAGCAGCCAAACAGGGTCCGGGGAGTTGGCCCAGTACTTC	NA	TRBJ2-5	TRBV11-3	many
CASSPPLVPTEAFF	TGTGCCAGCTCACCACCGCTAGTGCCCACTGAAGCTTTCTTT	NA	TRBJ1-1	TRBV18	NA
CASSLPGTNYGYTF	TGTGCCAGCAGCTTGCCAGGGACTAACTATGGCTACACCTTC	NA	TRBJ1-2	TRBV5-6	NA
CASSITRTDTQYF	TGTGCCAGCAGTATAACTCGCACAGATACGCAGTATTTT	NA	TRBJ2-3	TRBV28	NA
CASSSGANEKLFF	TGCGCCAGCAGTTCGGGGGCTAATGAAAAACTGTTTTTT	NA	TRBJ1-4	TRBV5-1	NA
CASSYRADWRKQYF	TGTGCCAGCAGTTACCGCGCGGACTGGAGGAAGCAGTACTTC	NA	TRBJ2-7	TRBV27	NA
CATSSTGELDQETQYF	TGTGCCACCAGTTCTACCGGAGAGTTAGACCAAGAGACCCAGTACTTC	NA	TRBJ2-5	TRBV24-1	NA
CSVAQPDQPQHF	TGCAGCGTTGCGCAACCGGATCAGCCCCAGCATTTT	NA	TRBJ1-5	TRBV29-1	NA
CASSFNPDRGGDQPQHF	TGTGCCAGCAGTTTTAACCCGGACAGGGGGGGAGATCAGCCCCAGCATTTT	TRBD1	TRBJ1-5	TRBV25-1	NA
CASSLVQGGFYEQYF	TGTGCCAGCAGCTTGGTCCAGGGGGGCTTCTACGAGCAGTACTTC	NA	TRBJ2-7	TRBV5-5	NA
CASSSQDNHEKLFF	TGTGCCAGCAGCTCTCAGGACAACCATGAAAAACTGTTTTTT	NA	TRBJ1-4	TRBV13	NA
CASSLAGEGSYEQYF	TGTGCCAGCAGTTTAGCAGGGGAGGGTTCCTACGAGCAGTACTTC	NA	TRBJ2-7	TRBV28	NA
CASSYQIGTNQETQYF	TGTGCCAGCAGTTACCAAATCGGGACTAACCAAGAGACCCAGTACTTC	TRBD2	TRBJ2-5	TRBV28	NA
CASTLSGTSVYEQYF	TGTGCCAGCACCCTCTCCGGGACTAGCGTCTACGAGCAGTACTTC	TRBD2	TRBJ2-7	TRBV27	NA
CAWYPMTGLGQETQYF	TGTGCCTGGTATCCAATGACAGGGTTGGGACAAGAGACCCAGTACTTC	TRBD1	TRBJ2-5	TRBV30	NA
CASSRGHFEQFF	TGTGCCAGCAGCCGTGGACATTTTGAGCAGTTCTTC	NA	TRBJ2-1	TRBV13	few
CASSFGRTGGTDTQYF	TGTGCCAGCAGCTTTGGTCGAACAGGGGGCACAGATACGCAGTATTTT	TRBD1	TRBJ2-3	TRBV7-9	NA
CASSLTGRVTGELFF	TGTGCCAGCAGTTTAACCGGGAGAGTAACCGGGGAGCTGTTTTTT	NA	TRBJ2-2	TRBV28	NA
CASSVSGTNTGELFF	TGTGCCAGCTCAGTTAGCGGGACAAACACCGGGGAGCTGTTTTTT	TRBD2	TRBJ2-2	TRBV18	NA
CASSLPEVGTDTQYF	TGTGCCAGCAGCCTGCCGGAGGTTGGGACAGATACGCAGTATTTT	NA	TRBJ2-3	TRBV6-2/TRBV6-3	once
CASSPGGAKYF	TGTGCCAGCAGCCCGGGGGGGGCGAAGTACTTC	TRBD2	TRBJ2-7	TRBV7-2	NA
CATLHRGGNSPLHF	TGTGCCACCCTCCACAGGGGTGGGAATTCACCCCTCCACTTT	TRBD1	TRBJ1-6	TRBV28	NA
CASSYSRGENTGELFF	TGTGCCAGCAGTTACTCGCGGGGGGAGAACACCGGGGAGCTGTTTTTT	TRBD2	TRBJ2-2	TRBV6-2/TRBV6-3	NA
CASSQLGQTGTSGANVLTF	TGCGCCAGCAGCCAACTTGGTCAAACAGGGACCTCTGGGGCCAACGTCCTGACTTTC	NA	TRBJ2-6	TRBV4-3	NA
CATKAGLKGNTIYF	TGCGCCACCAAGGCAGGGTTAAAAGGAAACACCATATATTTT	NA	TRBJ1-3	TRBV5-1	NA
CASSKVGAKWFNEQFF	TGTGCCAGCAGCAAAGTAGGGGCTAAGTGGTTCAATGAGCAGTTCTTC	NA	TRBJ2-1	TRBV21-1	NA
CASSQGLGVLPDTQYF	TGTGCCAGCAGCCAAGGACTAGGCGTCCTCCCAGATACGCAGTATTTT	TRBD2	TRBJ2-3	TRBV7-3	NA
CATSKDRGRTGELFF	TGTGCCACCAGTAAGGATAGGGGGCGAACCGGGGAGCTGTTTTTT	TRBD1	TRBJ2-2	TRBV24-1	NA
CAISERDRQETQYF	TGTGCCATCAGTGAGCGGGACAGACAAGAGACCCAGTACTTC	TRBD1	TRBJ2-5	TRBV10-3	NA
CASSSTGNNSPLHF	TGCGCCAGCAGCTCGACAGGGAATAATTCACCCCTCCACTTT	TRBD1	TRBJ1-6	TRBV5-1	NA
CASKTPGADTQYF	TGTGCCAGTAAGACCCCAGGGGCAGATACGCAGTATTTT	NA	TRBJ2-3	TRBV25-1	NA
CASSFVTPYGYTF	TGTGCCAGCAGCTTCGTGACACCCTATGGCTACACCTTC	NA	TRBJ1-2	TRBV7-2	NA
CASSTGAGVYGYTF	TGTGCCAGCAGCACAGGGGCCGGCGTCTATGGCTACACCTTC	TRBD1	TRBJ1-2	TRBV6-6	NA
CASSPVERWLANSPLHF	TGTGCCAGCAGTCCCGTGGAAAGATGGCTAGCTAATTCACCCCTCCACTTT	NA	TRBJ1-6	TRBV28	NA
CASSPQPLIGGNTIYF	TGTGCCAGTAGTCCCCAGCCCTTAATCGGGGGAAACACCATATATTTT	NA	TRBJ1-3	TRBV19	few
CSVGDRGSEQYF	TGCAGCGTTGGAGACAGGGGGTCCGAGCAGTACTTC	TRBD1	TRBJ2-7	TRBV29-1	NA
CAISETRQGFNQPQHF	TGTGCCATCAGTGAGACTCGACAGGGGTTCAATCAGCCCCAGCATTTT	TRBD1	TRBJ1-5	TRBV10-3	NA
CAWSYGQGASYSPLHF	TGTGCCTGGAGCTACGGACAGGGGGCGAGTTATTCACCCCTCCACTTT	TRBD1	TRBJ1-6	TRBV30	NA
CASSSDRAFF	TGTGCCAGCAGTTCTGACAGAGCTTTCTTT	NA	TRBJ1-1	TRBV28	once
CASRQTRLAAFKQYF	TGTGCCAGCAGGCAAACCCGACTAGCGGCCTTTAAGCAGTACTTC	TRBD2	TRBJ2-5	TRBV2	NA